This is a list of T cell receptor beta chains from one sample in a study of immune evolution from preneoplasia to lung adenocarcinoma. Sequenced by immunoSEQ multiplex PCR; TCRdb stores in-frame clones only, minus some. The data show more than 4,000 clones, with 76% seen just once and roughly 12% held by the top ten. Sequencing input: FFPE minimally invasive lung adenocarcinoma tissue. These receptors were collected from a person aged 60 to 85 with lung adenocarcinoma. Each CDR3 is given with its conserved first and last residue. The order of the fields is CDR3 DNA, CDR3 protein, J gene, D gene, clone size, V gene. D genes are given only for firm matches. Expanded clones get a size class; other rows say once, few or many, or leave the size out.

cdr3_nt: TGCGCCAGCAGCCAAGCGGGGGGGCTTAACTATGGCTACACCTTC
cdr3_aa: CASSQAGGLNYGYTF
j_call: TRBJ1-2
d_call: -
clone_size: few
v_call: TRBV4-3

cdr3_nt: TGTGCCAGAAGCTTGGCGCGGGGGAACTCCTACGAGCAGTACTTC
cdr3_aa: CARSLARGNSYEQYF
j_call: TRBJ2-7
d_call: TRBD2
clone_size: -
v_call: TRBV5-3

cdr3_nt: TGTGCCAGCAGCACTTCAGGGGAGATTCAGTACTTC
cdr3_aa: CASSTSGEIQYF
j_call: TRBJ2-4
d_call: -
clone_size: -
v_call: TRBV7-2

cdr3_nt: TGCAGCGTTACCTCCGGGACAGGGACTTCCTACAATGAGCAGTTCTTC
cdr3_aa: CSVTSGTGTSYNEQFF
j_call: TRBJ2-1
d_call: TRBD1
clone_size: -
v_call: TRBV29-1

cdr3_nt: TGTGCCAGCACCTACAGGTCCTGGGGGGAGACCCAGTACTTC
cdr3_aa: CASTYRSWGETQYF
j_call: TRBJ2-5
d_call: -
clone_size: -
v_call: TRBV6-1

cdr3_nt: TGTGCCAGCAGTGAAACACTAGGGGCATACGAGCAGTACTTC
cdr3_aa: CASSETLGAYEQYF
j_call: TRBJ2-7
d_call: -
clone_size: -
v_call: TRBV6-1

cdr3_nt: TGCGCCAGCAGCTTGGCGACGCAGGGGTTCCGAGATACGCAGTATTTT
cdr3_aa: CASSLATQGFRDTQYF
j_call: TRBJ2-3
d_call: -
clone_size: -
v_call: TRBV5-1

cdr3_nt: TGTGCCAGCAGCCCCTTCATCGGGGAGAACAATGAGCAGTTCTTC
cdr3_aa: CASSPFIGENNEQFF
j_call: TRBJ2-1
d_call: -
clone_size: -
v_call: TRBV5-4

cdr3_nt: TGCGCCAGCAGCCAAGACTGGGATAACACCGGGGAGCTGTTTTTT
cdr3_aa: CASSQDWDNTGELFF
j_call: TRBJ2-2
d_call: -
clone_size: -
v_call: TRBV4-3

cdr3_nt: TGCAGTGCCTGGGTTGGGGATACGCAGTATTTT
cdr3_aa: CSAWVGDTQYF
j_call: TRBJ2-3
d_call: -
clone_size: -
v_call: TRBV20-1

cdr3_nt: TGTGCCAGCAGTGTGAGAAAGGGACATTCATTCGCCTACTACGAGCAGTACTTC
cdr3_aa: CASSVRKGHSFAYYEQYF
j_call: TRBJ2-7
d_call: -
clone_size: -
v_call: TRBV6-4

cdr3_nt: TGCGCCAGCAGCTTGGGTCGGCGGTACGAGCAGTACTTC
cdr3_aa: CASSLGRRYEQYF
j_call: TRBJ2-7
d_call: -
clone_size: -
v_call: TRBV5-1

cdr3_nt: TGTGCCAGCAGCTTAGCATGGGGGGGCCAGTACTTC
cdr3_aa: CASSLAWGGQYF
j_call: TRBJ2-5
d_call: TRBD2
clone_size: -
v_call: TRBV7-2

cdr3_nt: TGTGCTAGTGCCGTTGACACGAACACTGAAGCTTTCTTT
cdr3_aa: CASAVDTNTEAFF
j_call: TRBJ1-1
d_call: -
clone_size: -
v_call: TRBV12-5

cdr3_nt: TGTGCAAGTCGCCCGACTAGGGGACCCAGGGGGGAGGGCTACGAGCAGTACTTC
cdr3_aa: CASRPTRGPRGEGYEQYF
j_call: TRBJ2-7
d_call: -
clone_size: -
v_call: TRBV12-2

cdr3_nt: TGTGCCTGGAGTGTAAGCGGGGGAGCAGATACGCAGTATTTT
cdr3_aa: CAWSVSGGADTQYF
j_call: TRBJ2-3
d_call: TRBD2
clone_size: -
v_call: TRBV30

cdr3_nt: TGTGCCAGCAGTTTGGTAAATGAAAAACTGTTTTTT
cdr3_aa: CASSLVNEKLFF
j_call: TRBJ1-4
d_call: -
clone_size: -
v_call: TRBV28

cdr3_nt: TGTGCCACCAGCAGAGAGACAGGCCTGTTTGGAGAGACCCAGTACTTC
cdr3_aa: CATSRETGLFGETQYF
j_call: TRBJ2-5
d_call: -
clone_size: -
v_call: TRBV15

cdr3_nt: TGTGCCAGCAGCTTAATCGACGGAGGAAATTCACCCCTCCACTTT
cdr3_aa: CASSLIDGGNSPLHF
j_call: TRBJ1-6
d_call: -
clone_size: -
v_call: TRBV11-1

cdr3_nt: TGTGCCAGTAGGAGGGCGGTTGACACCGGGGAGCTGTTTTTT
cdr3_aa: CASRRAVDTGELFF
j_call: TRBJ2-2
d_call: -
clone_size: -
v_call: TRBV19

cdr3_nt: TGTGCCAGCAGCGAAGGACAGGTCGGAAACACCATATATTTT
cdr3_aa: CASSEGQVGNTIYF
j_call: TRBJ1-3
d_call: TRBD1
clone_size: -
v_call: TRBV11-1

cdr3_nt: TGTGCCAGCAGCTTCCCTTGGGCAGATACGCAGTATTTT
cdr3_aa: CASSFPWADTQYF
j_call: TRBJ2-3
d_call: -
clone_size: -
v_call: TRBV7-9

cdr3_nt: TGTGCCAGTAGCAGGCTGCAGGGAGGTGAAAAACTGTTTTTT
cdr3_aa: CASSRLQGGEKLFF
j_call: TRBJ1-4
d_call: -
clone_size: -
v_call: TRBV19

cdr3_nt: TGCAGTGCTAGAGGGAATGAAAAACTGTTTTTT
cdr3_aa: CSARGNEKLFF
j_call: TRBJ1-4
d_call: -
clone_size: -
v_call: TRBV20-1

cdr3_nt: TGTGCCAGCAGCAGAGCGCAGGTTGGATCTGGAAACACCATATATTTT
cdr3_aa: CASSRAQVGSGNTIYF
j_call: TRBJ1-3
d_call: -
clone_size: -
v_call: TRBV16

cdr3_nt: TGTGCCAGCAGCTTGACCTCCGGGCGGGGGTACGTCGGGGAGCTGTTTTTT
cdr3_aa: CASSLTSGRGYVGELFF
j_call: TRBJ2-2
d_call: TRBD2
clone_size: -
v_call: TRBV11-3

cdr3_nt: TGTGCCAGCAGCTTAGAACCCCCGCGGGGCCCGAACACCGGGGAGCTGTTTTTT
cdr3_aa: CASSLEPPRGPNTGELFF
j_call: TRBJ2-2
d_call: -
clone_size: -
v_call: TRBV7-6

cdr3_nt: TGTGCCAGCAGTTACTCGGGACAGAGAGCCTACGAGCAGTACTTC
cdr3_aa: CASSYSGQRAYEQYF
j_call: TRBJ2-7
d_call: TRBD1
clone_size: -
v_call: TRBV6-5

cdr3_nt: TGTGCCTCGTCCCGCTCAGATACGCAGTATTTT
cdr3_aa: CASSRSDTQYF
j_call: TRBJ2-3
d_call: -
clone_size: -
v_call: TRBV7-2

cdr3_nt: TGTGCCAGCAGCTTAGCGGGGGCCGGTAGTGAGCAGTTCTTC
cdr3_aa: CASSLAGAGSEQFF
j_call: TRBJ2-1
d_call: -
clone_size: -
v_call: TRBV7-9

cdr3_nt: TGTGCCAGCAGCTTAGGGACAGGGGGGCACTATGGCTACACCTTC
cdr3_aa: CASSLGTGGHYGYTF
j_call: TRBJ1-2
d_call: TRBD1
clone_size: once
v_call: TRBV7-9

cdr3_nt: TGTGCCAGCAGCTTAGTAGGGGGGAGCGACCAGCCCCAGCATTTT
cdr3_aa: CASSLVGGSDQPQHF
j_call: TRBJ1-5
d_call: -
clone_size: once
v_call: TRBV7-2

cdr3_nt: TGTGCCAGCAGCCAAGGGATGGGACTAGCGGGGGGGAGGGGAGAGCAGTACTTC
cdr3_aa: CASSQGMGLAGGRGEQYF
j_call: TRBJ2-7
d_call: TRBD2
clone_size: -
v_call: TRBV4-2

cdr3_nt: TGTGCCAGCAGCAGTTGGGGGGGGACAGATACGCAGTATTTT
cdr3_aa: CASSSWGGTDTQYF
j_call: TRBJ2-3
d_call: TRBD2
clone_size: -
v_call: TRBV5-4

cdr3_nt: TGTGCCAGCAGTGTGGGGTCCTCCTACGAGCAGTACTTC
cdr3_aa: CASSVGSSYEQYF
j_call: TRBJ2-7
d_call: -
clone_size: -
v_call: TRBV6-5

cdr3_nt: TGTGCCAGCAGCCCCAGGGTTGGGGTACAAGAGACCCAGTACTTC
cdr3_aa: CASSPRVGVQETQYF
j_call: TRBJ2-5
d_call: -
clone_size: -
v_call: TRBV11-2

cdr3_nt: TGTGCCACCATTTTAGGAGGAAACACTGAAGCTTTCTTT
cdr3_aa: CATILGGNTEAFF
j_call: TRBJ1-1
d_call: -
clone_size: -
v_call: TRBV6-1

cdr3_nt: TGTGCCATCAGTCATAATACCTCTAGGGATGAGCAGTTCTTC
cdr3_aa: CAISHNTSRDEQFF
j_call: TRBJ2-1
d_call: -
clone_size: -
v_call: TRBV10-3

cdr3_nt: TGCGCCAGCAGCTCCGGCGGGGCGGGGGGCCCCGGGGAGCTGTTTTTT
cdr3_aa: CASSSGGAGGPGELFF
j_call: TRBJ2-2
d_call: TRBD2
clone_size: -
v_call: TRBV5-1

cdr3_nt: TGTGCCAGCAGCGGGGCCGACAATGAGCAGTTCTTC
cdr3_aa: CASSGADNEQFF
j_call: TRBJ2-1
d_call: -
clone_size: large
v_call: TRBV7-6

cdr3_nt: TGTGCCAGCAGCTTAGTTTGGGGAGGGTATAGCAATCAGCCCCAGCATTTT
cdr3_aa: CASSLVWGGYSNQPQHF
j_call: TRBJ1-5
d_call: -
clone_size: -
v_call: TRBV7-2

cdr3_nt: TGTGCCAGCGGCCGACAGGGTAACTATGGCTACACCTTC
cdr3_aa: CASGRQGNYGYTF
j_call: TRBJ1-2
d_call: -
clone_size: few
v_call: TRBV21-1

cdr3_nt: TGTGCCAGCTGGGACAGGGTAAGCCAGCCCCAGCATTTT
cdr3_aa: CASWDRVSQPQHF
j_call: TRBJ1-5
d_call: TRBD1
clone_size: -
v_call: TRBV28

cdr3_nt: TGTGCCAGCAGTCCGACAGGGGGAGGGGCCGGGGAGCTGTTTTTT
cdr3_aa: CASSPTGGGAGELFF
j_call: TRBJ2-2
d_call: TRBD1
clone_size: -
v_call: TRBV6-5

cdr3_nt: TGTGCCAGCAGCCCCCGGACGGCTGACTCCTACGAGCAGTACTTC
cdr3_aa: CASSPRTADSYEQYF
j_call: TRBJ2-7
d_call: -
clone_size: -
v_call: TRBV14

cdr3_nt: TGTGCCAGCAGCTTACATCCCAAGAACACTGAAGCTTTCTTT
cdr3_aa: CASSLHPKNTEAFF
j_call: TRBJ1-1
d_call: -
clone_size: few
v_call: TRBV7-6

cdr3_nt: TGCGCCAGCAGCTTGGTGGCAGATACGCAGTATTTT
cdr3_aa: CASSLVADTQYF
j_call: TRBJ2-3
d_call: -
clone_size: -
v_call: TRBV5-1

cdr3_nt: TGTGCCAGCAGCCAAGATTCAGGCAGGGGCGGTGGGGCCAACGTCCTGACTTTC
cdr3_aa: CASSQDSGRGGGANVLTF
j_call: TRBJ2-6
d_call: -
clone_size: once
v_call: TRBV4-2

cdr3_nt: TGTGCCAGCGCACCGCTAGACGAGCAGTACTTC
cdr3_aa: CASAPLDEQYF
j_call: TRBJ2-7
d_call: -
clone_size: -
v_call: TRBV27

cdr3_nt: TGTGCTAGCAGCTCTGGATCGACAGGGGGTACAGATACGCAGTATTTT
cdr3_aa: CASSSGSTGGTDTQYF
j_call: TRBJ2-3
d_call: TRBD1
clone_size: once
v_call: TRBV7-7

cdr3_nt: TGCGCCAGCAGCTTGGCGCCCACAGGGGTAGTCTACGAGCAGTACTTC
cdr3_aa: CASSLAPTGVVYEQYF
j_call: TRBJ2-7
d_call: TRBD1
clone_size: -
v_call: TRBV5-1

cdr3_nt: TGTGCCAGCACCCAAAGAGGCTCTGGGGCCAACGTCCTGACTTTC
cdr3_aa: CASTQRGSGANVLTF
j_call: TRBJ2-6
d_call: -
clone_size: few
v_call: TRBV11-1

cdr3_nt: TGCGCCAGCAGCCTAACGGGCTCTGGGCTCGAGCAGTACTTC
cdr3_aa: CASSLTGSGLEQYF
j_call: TRBJ2-7
d_call: -
clone_size: -
v_call: TRBV4-1

cdr3_nt: TGCGCCAGCAGCCAAGATTCGGCCTCAGGGCAGCCCCAGCATTTT
cdr3_aa: CASSQDSASGQPQHF
j_call: TRBJ1-5
d_call: -
clone_size: -
v_call: TRBV4-1

cdr3_nt: TGTGCCAGCAGCCAAGAAGACAGGGGGTATGGCTACACCTTC
cdr3_aa: CASSQEDRGYGYTF
j_call: TRBJ1-2
d_call: TRBD1
clone_size: once
v_call: TRBV4-2

cdr3_nt: TGTGCCAGCACAACAGCTAACTATGGCTACACCTTC
cdr3_aa: CASTTANYGYTF
j_call: TRBJ1-2
d_call: -
clone_size: -
v_call: TRBV28

cdr3_nt: TGTGCCAGCAGTTGGGGCGACAGGGGTATCCGTAATTCACCCCTCCACTTT
cdr3_aa: CASSWGDRGIRNSPLHF
j_call: TRBJ1-6
d_call: TRBD1
clone_size: -
v_call: TRBV27

cdr3_nt: TGTGCCAGTACCTTGGGGGACAGTACACAAGAGACCCAGTACTTC
cdr3_aa: CASTLGDSTQETQYF
j_call: TRBJ2-5
d_call: TRBD1
clone_size: -
v_call: TRBV28

cdr3_nt: TGTGCCAGCAGTTACGGGGGTGGCAATCAGCCCCAGCATTTT
cdr3_aa: CASSYGGGNQPQHF
j_call: TRBJ1-5
d_call: -
clone_size: once
v_call: TRBV6-6